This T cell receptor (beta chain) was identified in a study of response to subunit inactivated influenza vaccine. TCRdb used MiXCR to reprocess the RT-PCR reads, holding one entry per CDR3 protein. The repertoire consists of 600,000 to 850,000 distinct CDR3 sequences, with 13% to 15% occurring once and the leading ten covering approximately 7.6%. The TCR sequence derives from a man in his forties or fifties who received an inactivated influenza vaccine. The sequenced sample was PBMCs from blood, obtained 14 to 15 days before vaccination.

DNA of the CDR3: TGTGCCAGCAGCGCAGGGACAGGGGGCATGAGGAACACTGAAGCTTTCTTT. As protein: CASSAGTGGMRNTEAFF. This chain links TRBV9 with TRBJ1-1, with TRBD1 matching over 12 bases. This CDR3 is 17 amino acids long. Germline V gene data show CDR1 as SGDLS and CDR2 as YYNGEE. J lost 1 base, V lost 3 bases, and 7 bases had no gene match.